This TCR beta chain was captured by sequencing in a study of regulatory dendritic cells for organ transplantation (dated 2017 in TCRdb). Regarding the complete study: Before and after allostimulation with regulatory or mature dendritic cells, TCRbeta repertoires were sequenced from sorted naive and memory CD4+ and CD8+ T cells. What the work shows at the level of the full study, not this receptor alone: Highly diverse repertoires were observed in naive CD4+ and CD8+ T cells, whereas lower diversity was observed in memory cells, and the most oligoclonal repertoires were found in memory CD8+ cells. Expansion of memory CD8+ clones was induced by allostimulation in both subjects, but more limited expansion appeared to be induced by regulatory dendritic cells than by mature dendritic cells. Sequencing was done in only two subjects, and the authors reported considerable heterogeneity between individuals in the alloreactive memory CD8+ T cell pool. Among the resting subsets, the most alloreactive TCR clonotypes were found in memory CD8+ T cells.

Multiplexed two-step PCR with Vbeta-specific forward primers and Jbeta-specific reverse primers was used to amplify TCRbeta CDR3 regions. TCRbeta libraries were sequenced on an Illumina instrument through the immunoSEQ service. The original pipeline was this. IMGT annotation was used to assign V, D and J genes, and synthetic CDR3 analogues were used to correct counts for multiplex PCR bias. In the immunoSEQ Analyzer, repertoire clonality was calculated as one minus the normalized Shannon entropy. Clonal expansion was defined using Fisher's exact test with Benjamini-Hochberg false discovery rate control and a two-tailed threshold of P<0.01. TCRdb provides this immuneACCESS table in a form limited to in-frame rearrangements. Some clones are lacking; in checked studies, under half of them reflect an unresolved V gene, and why the rest are absent is not known. V and J calls and clone size are copied from that table; D and trimming were computed from the DNA. The sample contains 25,000 to 30,000 clones, approximately 78% of them found a single time. The ten largest make up 0.095% to 0.12% of the sample.

A single count supports this clone. No antigen is known for it. No clone much larger than this one lies a single base away; base qualities are absent. FACS was used to sort naive T cells as CD45RA+ cells and memory T cells as CD45RO+ CD4+ or CD8+ cells. T cells for TCR sequencing came from a couple of healthy control subjects. For the mixed lymphocyte reactions, sorted T cell subsets left unstimulated acted as baseline controls. The Qiagen DNeasy Blood & Tissue Kit was used for extraction of genomic DNA. Per the germline V gene, SGDLS is the CDR1 and YYNGEE is the CDR2. V loses 4 bases at its end and J loses 0 bases; junction bases beyond the gene matches: 12. The CDR3 spans 18 residues, from the cysteine through the phenylalanine. Only the CDR3 region is kept as DNA, spanning 54 bases read in frame from base 1.

The specimen was naive CD4+ T cells from blood. The cell subset or site label here, explained by the study, means: CD45RA+ naive T cells. The sequence links TRBV9 to TRBJ2-1, with 8 bases matching TRBD2. The sequence came from a human donor in good health. The CDR3 amino acid sequence is: CASSPASSGGYSYNEQFF. The sequence in DNA is TGTGCCAGCAGCCCCGCATCGAGCGGGGGTTACTCCTACAATGAGCAGTTCTTC.